The 2 T cell receptor beta chains presented below share a single source sample, sequenced in a study of tumor and adjacent non-tumor tissue in lung cancer. A modified ARM-PCR protocol with three rounds of nested PCR amplified TCRbeta. One entry per CDR3 protein results from TCRdb running MiXCR on the multiplex PCR reads. The sample lists about 80,000 distinct CDR3 sequences, roughly 80% occurring once. The template was RNA from unsorted bulk tissue. Source material: lung tumor tissue. The origin of the receptors is a woman in her forties or fifties with non-small cell lung cancer.

This clonotype is a singleton in its sample. The junction does not match germline at one end; this may be a read error. This chain joins TRBV12-3 or TRBV12-4 and TRBJ2-5; D unclear. The CDR3 totals 13 residues. The CDR3 region is CGSSLSPRETQYF. The CDR3 DNA reads as TGTGGCAGCAGTTTATCACCACGAGAGACACAGTACTTC.

Remarks on this clonotype: One junction end does not reproduce the germline sequence, and a read error may be involved. The chain links TRBV29-1 to TRBJ2-2; 14 bases are a match to TRBD2. From germline, CDR1 is SQVTM and CDR2 ANQGSEA. The CDR3 loop spans 13 amino acids. CDR3 nucleotide sequence: TGTAGCGGGACTAGCGGGAGCGCCGGGCAGCTGTTTTTT. Its protein is CSGTSGSAGQLFF.